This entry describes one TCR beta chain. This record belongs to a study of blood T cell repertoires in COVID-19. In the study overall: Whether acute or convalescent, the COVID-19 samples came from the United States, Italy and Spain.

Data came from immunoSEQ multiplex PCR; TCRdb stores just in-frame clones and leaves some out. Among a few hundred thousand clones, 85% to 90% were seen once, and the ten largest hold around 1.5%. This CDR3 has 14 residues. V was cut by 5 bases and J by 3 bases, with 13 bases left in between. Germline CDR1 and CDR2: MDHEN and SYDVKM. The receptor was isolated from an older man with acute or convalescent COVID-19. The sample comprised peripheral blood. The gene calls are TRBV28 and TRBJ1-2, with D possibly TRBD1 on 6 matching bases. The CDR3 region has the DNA TGTGCCAGCAGTCTCAGACAGGTATACTATGGCTACACCTTC. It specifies CASSLRQVYYGYTF.